This paragraph covers one TCR beta chain sequence. Antigen unknown. This sample is part of a study of OX40 agonist ivuxolimab in advanced cancers. Study information: Partial responses, seen in three patients, involved one hepatocellular carcinoma and two cutaneous melanomas.

Clones were sequenced by immunoSEQ multiplex PCR, and TCRdb holds only the in-frame ones, with some missing. This table holds 40,000 to 60,000 clones, around 90% found once. CDR3 size: 13 residues. The germline V and J ends were trimmed by 5 bases and 6 bases, with 13 bases remaining between them. Germline V CDR1 and CDR2: SEHNR, FQNEAQ (reference sequence). General study findings and limits: Low clonal expansion, among the lowest seen, marked partial responders at 0.1-3.0 mg/kg.

The chain employs TRBV7-9 and TRBJ1-1; TRBD1 might be the D (6 bases). The starting material was CD4+ or CD8+ T cells sorted from blood, obtained in a trial of the OX40 agonist ivuxolimab. This receptor was identified in an adult with an advanced solid tumor such as melanoma, head and neck, liver or kidney cancer. The CDR3 bases are TGTGCCAGCAGCAAAGCGGGGGGCCCTGAAGCTTTCTTT. Encoded protein: CASSKAGGPEAFF.